The source of this T cell receptor beta chain is a study of neurological immune-mediated disorders. Across the study: Multiple sclerosis patients (n of about 34) included 31 with relapsing-remitting and 3 with secondary progressive disease.

Findings and limits, study-wide: It was the repertoires of 18 of 34 multiple sclerosis patients that phylogenetic grouping placed in one related-CDR3 cluster, which is a possible signature.

TCRdb called the 5' RACE reads again in MiXCR, with one record for every CDR3 protein. The table has 60,000 to 85,000 distinct CDR3 sequences, less than 5.5% seen once. This clonotype was seen at least ten times. The antigen remains undetermined. Germline V gives CDR1 MGHDK, CDR2 SYGVNS. The CDR3 has 15 amino acids. Unmatched junction bases numbered 3, after V lost 3 bases and J lost 2 bases. The rearrangement uses TRBV25-1 and TRBJ1-3, with 8 bases aligning to TRBD1. This TCR derives from a man between 18 and 29 years old with multiple sclerosis. The sample comprised PBMCs. The CDR3 loop reads CASSDDRGPGNTIYF. The CDR3 region has the DNA TGTGCCAGCAGTGACGACAGGGGACCTGGAAACACCATATATTTT.